This T cell receptor (beta chain) was found in a study of T-cell memory formation after mild COVID-19. Overall study results and limits: CD4+ clones that contracted lay mainly in CM and EM; CD8+ ones lay in EMRA. Clones that shrank (day 15 to 85) were balanced CD4/CD8, whereas later expanders leaned CD4+.

TCRdb reprocessed the 5' RACE reads via MiXCR and lists one record per CDR3 protein. The sample has fewer than 450,000 distinct CDR3 sequences, under 25% seen once. Germline V gene lookup returns CDR1 KGHSH and CDR2 LQKENI. The length of the CDR3 is 19 residues. The V and J ends lost 1 base and 2 bases, in that order; junction bases with no gene match: 10. Concerning this clonotype: Its specificity is not known.

Input material: PBMCs or a T cell subset sorted from them (not recorded which). The receptor was isolated from an adult woman who had mild COVID-19 (a few samples of this study predate the infection). Cell type and time point are not known. The chain carries TRBV18 and TRBJ2-1; 11 bases are a match to TRBD2. The CDR3: CASSPRLKLAGDTYNEQFF. CDR3 DNA: TGTGCCAGCTCACCACGGCTTAAACTAGCGGGAGATACCTACAATGAGCAGTTCTTC.